The T cell receptor beta chain under discussion was sequenced for a study of long-term antiretroviral therapy in people with HIV. Whole-study context: The earliest samples came about a decade before the 2015 immediate-ART recommendation.

A v3.0 immunoSEQ assay was performed at survey level. Only in-frame clones appear in the TCRdb table, and some are missing; sequencing was by immunoSEQ multiplex PCR. The sample lists about 40,000 clones, over 80% seen once, with 6.2% in the top ten. Broader study findings: Repertoires looked antigen-experienced, with only a slight naive shift after ART. Diversity went up after ART and still fell short of transplant donor controls. ART adherence, viral resistance and therapy changes went undocumented.

This clone was seen just once. Its antigen is as yet unknown. Material: unsorted PBMCs, obtained 1 year after starting antiretroviral therapy. This sequence originates from a man between 18 and 35 years old with HIV.

The CDR3 sequence: CASSLTGSTEAFF. The CDR3 DNA sequence: TGTGCCAGCAGTCTGACAGGGTCGACTGAAGCTTTCTTT. The genes are TRBV6-6 and TRBJ1-1, with TRBD1 identical over 7 bases. The germline V gene has CDR1 MNHNY and CDR2 SVGAGI (reference sequence). The CDR3 totals 13 residues. The V gene end was trimmed by 5 bases and the J gene end by 5 bases; junction bases not matched to a gene: 5.